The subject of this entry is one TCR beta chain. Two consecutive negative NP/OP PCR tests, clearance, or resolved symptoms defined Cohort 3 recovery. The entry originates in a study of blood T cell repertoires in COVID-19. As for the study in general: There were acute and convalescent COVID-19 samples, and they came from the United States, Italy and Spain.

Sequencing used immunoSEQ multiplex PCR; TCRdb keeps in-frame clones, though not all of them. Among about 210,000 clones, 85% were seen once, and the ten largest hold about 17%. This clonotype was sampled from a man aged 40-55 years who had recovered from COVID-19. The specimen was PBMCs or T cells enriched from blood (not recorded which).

The CDR3 coding sequence is TGCGCCAGCAGCCAAGGACAGCAAGATTTTAACGAGCAGTACTTC. Encoded protein: CASSQGQQDFNEQYF. The rearrangement links TRBV4-1 to TRBJ2-7, with D possibly being TRBD1 (5 bases). CDR3 length: 15 residues. CDR1 is MGHRA and CDR2 is YSYEKL in the germline V gene. Trimming cost V 1 base and J 5 bases, with 15 bases left between them.